This T cell receptor (beta chain) was profiled in a study of OX40 agonist ivuxolimab in advanced cancers. A note on the overall study: Ivuxolimab, which targeted the costimulatory receptor OX40 (CD134), was an agonistic, fully human IgG2 monoclonal antibody. Patients were allowed to have had prior anti-PD-1, anti-PD-L1 or anti-CTLA-4 therapy, and roughly 40% of the dose-escalation patients had been treated with checkpoint inhibitors. Intravenous ivuxolimab was administered to patients every 2 weeks at six dose levels: 0.01, 0.1, 0.3, 1.5, 3 and 10 mg/kg. The paper covers the monotherapy dose-escalation part of the phase I ivuxolimab trial, which included N ≈ 50 patients. In the dose-escalation cohort, around four fifths of patients were male, and the mean age was around 65 years with a range of about 20 to 90. Among the approximately 54 dose-escalation patients, 19 had hepatocellular carcinoma, approximately 15 melanoma, 9 renal cell carcinoma and 9 head and neck cancer. Partial responses occurred in three dose-escalation patients, of whom one had hepatocellular carcinoma and two had cutaneous melanoma. Peripheral TCRbeta sequencing was intended to test whether TCR sequence diversity was altered and clonal T-cell expansion was caused by ivuxolimab.

The trial excluded patients who had a history of autoimmune disease or were on systemic immunosuppression. In every dose cohort, peripheral blood was drawn for TCR sequencing at baseline, cycle 4 day 1, and cycle 7 day 1. Samples were obtained from an open-label, multicenter, first-in-human phase I dose-escalation trial of ivuxolimab. Adults with locally advanced or metastatic melanoma, renal cell, hepatocellular, or head and neck squamous cell carcinoma were enrolled in the trial. Before TCR sequencing, CD4+ T cells and CD8+ T cells were sorted from peripheral blood as separate populations. For sequencing of the TCRbeta CDR3 region, genomic DNA was extracted from the sorted cells. TCRbeta CDR3 regions were sequenced using the immunoSEQ Assay. Entries here come from immuneACCESS through TCRdb and include only in-frame sequences with V and J called. Some clones fail to appear in such tables; in the studies checked, an unresolved V gene covers under half of the shortfall, and the cause of the remainder is unknown. For this sample the table gives tens of thousands of clones, of which roughly 82% were detected only once. Clones ranked in the top ten supply roughly 2.3% of the sample.

With respect to this clone: This clone's antigen is unknown. No per-base quality is available; no much larger clone lies one base away.

Taken from the germline V gene, the CDR1 and CDR2 loops are SGHRS and YFSETQ. The CDR3 runs 16 amino acids, cysteine and phenylalanine included. The only DNA kept is the CDR3, 48 bases in frame from the first base. The junction shows trimming of 0 bases on V and 0 bases on J, plus 9 bases between the germline ends. What the research found in general, with its limitations: The antigen specificity of the clonally expanded peripheral T cells was not determined. After ivuxolimab, expanded clones were on average more numerous among CD8+ T cells than among CD4+ T cells. Low levels of normalized T-cell clonal expansion were also seen in some patients who did not respond. At doses of 0.1 to 3.0 mg/kg, clonal expansion of both CD4+ and CD8+ blood T cells was observed from baseline to week 6. In partial responders in the 0.1-3.0 mg/kg groups, normalized peripheral clonal expansion was found to be among the lowest, especially among CD8+ T cells.

The chain uses TRBV5-1 and TRBJ2-2, with an unclear D gene assignment. Sequencing used CD4+ or CD8+ T cells sorted from blood, obtained in a trial of the OX40 agonist ivuxolimab. The sequence was obtained from an adult with an advanced solid tumor such as melanoma, head and neck, liver or kidney cancer. The CDR3 sequence is CASSLVPQTNTGELFF. The DNA reads TGCGCCAGCAGCTTGGTTCCACAGACGAACACCGGGGAGCTGTTTTTT.